The following is a T cell receptor beta chain sequence with its context. The antigen is unknown. This sample was included in a study of immune evolution from preneoplasia to lung adenocarcinoma. The study's findings and limits: From normal lung to invasive adenocarcinoma, top clone frequencies appeared to decrease.

Trimming removed 2 bases at V and 1 base at J, with 9 bases between. The CDR3 sequence is 15 residues long. Germline V gene lookup returns CDR1 MDHEN and CDR2 SYDVKM. The repertoire was sequenced with immunoSEQ multiplex PCR; TCRdb's copy has only in-frame clones and lacks some. The sample lists roughly 8,300 clones, roughly 85% occurring once. The clonotype comes from a person between 65 and 79 years old with lung adenocarcinoma. V gene TRBV28 combines with J gene TRBJ2-1; the D gene is possibly TRBD1 (5 bases). Sequencing was carried out using FFPE minimally invasive lung adenocarcinoma tissue. The CDR3 spells CASSLMTASYNEQFF. DNA for the CDR3: TGTGCCAGCAGTTTAATGACAGCTTCCTACAATGAGCAGTTCTTC.